These T cell receptor beta chains were read from a single sample in a study of patients and donors after allogeneic stem cell transplantation. TCRdb fed the RT-PCR reads into MiXCR, producing one record per CDR3 protein. The sample carries 800,000 to 1,000,000 distinct CDR3 sequences, around 17% recorded once. The material sequenced was blood, either unsorted or a sorted T cell fraction (not recorded which). The receptors originated from a human donor who was either an allogeneic HSCT recipient or a stem cell or donor lymphocyte infusion donor (not recorded which). It is not recorded whose cells these are; they may come from a transplant donor. CDR3s include the opening cysteine and the closing phenylalanine or tryptophan. Each record gives: J gene, clone size, V gene, D gene, CDR3 length, CDR3 protein, CDR3 DNA. The D gene is left open where the match is weak. Clone size appears in some rows only: once, few, many, or a class for an expanded clone.

J: TRBJ2-1
size: many
V: TRBV29-1
D: .
length: 14
CDR3: CSVEEIRVYNEQFF
DNA: TGCAGCGTTGAAGAAATTAGGGTTTACAATGAGCAGTTCTTC

J: TRBJ1-5
size: few
V: TRBV5-8
D: TRBD1
length: 16
CDR3: CASTLRDRGRGQPQHF
DNA: TGTGCCAGCACCCTCCGGGACAGGGGGCGAGGTCAGCCCCAGCATTTT

J: TRBJ2-7
size: .
V: TRBV29-1
D: .
length: 13
CDR3: CSVRSSRTYEQYF
DNA: TGCAGCGTCCGCAGTAGTCGAACCTACGAGCAGTACTTC

J: TRBJ2-1
size: .
V: TRBV2
D: .
length: 15
CDR3: CASSVLGQRNNEQFF
DNA: TGTGCCAGCAGTGTCTTGGGACAAAGAAACAATGAGCAGTTCTTC

J: TRBJ2-3
size: .
V: TRBV15
D: TRBD2
length: 16
CDR3: CATSRAQRGPTDTQYF
DNA: TGTGCCACCAGCAGAGCCCAGCGGGGGCCCACAGATACGCAGTATTTT

J: TRBJ2-2
size: few
V: TRBV6-5
D: .
length: 16
CDR3: CASSFSRRANTGELFF
DNA: TGTGCCAGCAGTTTTTCCCGCAGGGCGAACACCGGGGAGCTGTTTTTT

J: TRBJ2-1
size: .
V: TRBV9
D: TRBD2
length: 16
CDR3: CASSPRLAGAPNEQFF
DNA: TGTGCCAGCAGCCCAAGACTAGCGGGAGCACCCAATGAGCAGTTCTTC

J: TRBJ2-1
size: .
V: TRBV6-2/TRBV6-3
D: .
length: 15
CDR3: CASILGGLGYNEQFF
DNA: TGTGCCAGCATTCTAGGGGGGCTGGGGTACAATGAGCAGTTCTTC

J: TRBJ1-5
size: .
V: TRBV3-1
D: .
length: 16
CDR3: CASSQEGGGSNQPQHF
DNA: TGTGCCAGCAGCCAAGAGGGGGGAGGTAGCAATCAGCCCCAGCATTTT

J: TRBJ1-6
size: many
V: TRBV12-3/TRBV12-4
D: .
length: 12
CDR3: CASSSPGSPLHF
DNA: TGTGCCAGCAGTTCACCCGGTTCACCCCTCCACTTT

J: TRBJ1-2
size: once
V: TRBV6-1
D: .
length: 14
CDR3: CASCRGDKLYGYTF
DNA: TGTGCCAGCTGCCGCGGAGATAAGCTGTATGGCTACACCTTC

J: TRBJ2-1
size: .
V: TRBV9
D: TRBD2
length: 17
CDR3: CASSLRTSGFSYNEQFF
DNA: TGTGCCAGCAGCCTACGGACTAGCGGGTTCTCCTACAATGAGCAGTTCTTC

J: TRBJ1-1
size: many
V: TRBV2
D: TRBD1
length: 13
CDR3: CASSTGGGTEAFF
DNA: TGTGCCAGCTCCACAGGGGGAGGCACTGAAGCTTTCTTT

J: TRBJ1-3
size: .
V: TRBV5-1
D: .
length: 16
CDR3: CASSSTGSTSGNTIYF
DNA: TGCGCCAGCAGTTCTACAGGGAGTACTTCTGGAAACACCATATATTTT

J: TRBJ1-5
size: few
V: TRBV7-2
D: TRBD1
length: 16
CDR3: CASSPRTGWGNQPQHF
DNA: TGTGCCAGCAGCCCGAGGACAGGGTGGGGCAATCAGCCCCAGCATTTT

J: TRBJ2-7
size: .
V: TRBV9
D: TRBD1
length: 13
CDR3: CASSDNRGREQYF
DNA: TGTGCCAGCAGCGACAACAGGGGCCGCGAGCAGTACTTC

J: TRBJ1-5
size: .
V: TRBV20-1
D: .
length: 15
CDR3: CSARPSGSGNQPQHF
DNA: TGCAGTGCTAGACCCTCAGGGTCCGGCAATCAGCCCCAGCATTTT

J: TRBJ2-2
size: .
V: TRBV7-9
D: TRBD1
length: 14
CDR3: CASSTTGGIGELFF
DNA: TGTGCCAGCAGCACGACAGGGGGTATCGGGGAGCTGTTTTTT

J: TRBJ2-7
size: few
V: TRBV7-8
D: TRBD1
length: 16
CDR3: CASSLVVRTGSYEQYF
DNA: TGTGCCAGCAGCTTAGTGGTACGGACAGGGTCTTACGAGCAGTACTTC

J: TRBJ2-7
size: .
V: TRBV3-1
D: .
length: 15
CDR3: CASSPSARGGDEQYF
DNA: TGTGCCAGCAGCCCATCCGCCAGGGGAGGCGACGAGCAGTACTTC

J: TRBJ2-3
size: .
V: TRBV12-3/TRBV12-4
D: .
length: 14
CDR3: CASSKDRGTDTQYF
DNA: TGTGCCAGCAGCAAAGACAGAGGCACAGATACGCAGTATTTT

J: TRBJ1-1
size: .
V: TRBV5-1
D: TRBD1
length: 16
CDR3: CASRRGQGSTGTEAFF
DNA: TGCGCCAGCAGAAGGGGACAGGGCTCGACGGGGACTGAAGCTTTCTTT

J: TRBJ1-5
size: many
V: TRBV12-3/TRBV12-4
D: .
length: 14
CDR3: CASRSGGQGQPQHF
DNA: TGTGCCAGCAGGTCGGGGGGCCAAGGTCAGCCCCAGCATTTT

J: TRBJ1-4
size: once
V: TRBV6-5
D: TRBD1
length: 15
CDR3: CASSYSTTGPRKLFF
DNA: TGTGCCAGCAGTTACTCAACGACAGGGCCGAGGAAACTGTTTTTT

J: TRBJ1-2
size: .
V: TRBV20-1
D: .
length: 15
CDR3: CSARPSPTVEGGYTF
DNA: TGCAGTGCTAGGCCGTCCCCGACCGTAGAGGGTGGCTACACCTTC

J: TRBJ1-1
size: .
V: TRBV6-2/TRBV6-3
D: .
length: 20
CDR3: CASSLAGRWARNHMNTEAFF
DNA: TGTGCCAGCAGTTTGGCGGGACGTTGGGCCAGAAATCACATGAACACTGAAGCTTTCTTT

J: TRBJ1-5
size: .
V: TRBV4-2
D: .
length: 15
CDR3: CASSQEVGGRQPQHF
DNA: TGTGCCAGCAGCCAAGAAGTTGGCGGGCGGCAGCCCCAGCATTTT

J: TRBJ2-1
size: .
V: TRBV20-1
D: TRBD2
length: 16
CDR3: CSASHSSSGRANEQFF
DNA: TGCAGTGCTAGTCACTCGTCTAGCGGGAGGGCCAATGAGCAGTTCTTC